This TCR beta chain is from a study of cytomegalovirus exposure and HLA in healthy donors. The CDR3 is made up of 11 amino acids. V was shortened by 6 bases and J by 8 bases, with 10 bases between the two germline ends. CDR1 and CDR2 (germline): ENHRY, SYGVKD. This clone came up once. Researchers ran the PCR with 60 Vbeta and 13 Jbeta primers. TCRdb's table, derived via immunoSEQ multiplex PCR, lists solely in-frame clones and lacks some. In the table there are around 180,000 clones, 82% of which are singletons. The source of this sequence is a woman aged 45-60 years in good health and CMV-seronegative. This sequence joins TRBV10-3 and TRBJ1-1, with D perhaps TRBD1 (6 bases). Sequencing was done on a sample of PBMCs. The CDR3 coding sequence is TGTGCCATCAGGGAACAGGGCGAAGCTTTCTTT. It specifies CAIREQGEAFF.